The clone carrying this T cell receptor beta chain was counted at least ten times. Antigen: not known. The sequenced fragment ends 3 residues before the CDR3 boundary, so the rest is inferred from the germline J gene. The sample originates from a study of T cell clonality in common variable immunodeficiency. Study-wide results and limits: CVID subjects shared fewer TCRbeta clones than healthy controls did. The cause of increased CVID clonality remains unclear without subpopulation sequencing. Compared with healthy controls, CVID subjects showed increased TCRbeta clonality, mostly in about a third.

Per the germline V gene, CDR1 is LNHDA and CDR2 is SQIVND (reference sequence). This CDR3 region has 12 residues. The repertoire was sequenced with immunoSEQ multiplex PCR; TCRdb's copy has only in-frame clones and lacks some. Reported are some 50,000 clones, none seen only once; the ten largest carry 5% to 6.5%. This TCR was sampled from a person aged 18 to 75 in good health. The chain is built from TRBV19 and TRBJ1-1, with D possibly TRBD1 on 6 matching bases. Sequencing was done on a sample of peripheral blood mononuclear cells. CDR3 DNA (partial): TGTGCCAGTAGTATAGGGGACACGGTA. Protein product: CASSIGDTV. The entire CDR3 is CASSIGDTVAFF. Complete variable domain (other parts from reference TRBV19 and TRBJ1-1): DGGITQSPKYLFRKEGQNVTLSCEQNLNHDAMYWYRQDPGQGLRLIYYSQIVNDFQKGDIAEGYSVSREKKESFPLTVTSAQKNPTAFYLCASSIGDTVAFFGQGTRLTVV.